This TCR beta chain comes out of a study of blood T cells in healthy people across ages (dated by TCRdb to the mid-2010s). Some background on the complete study: In model experiments, roughly one uniquely barcoded TCR beta cDNA molecule per two T cells was captured by template switching. Age-related changes in TCR beta repertoire diversity were measured in the study by deep sequencing normalized with unique cDNA molecular identifiers. Two additional independent replicas of 1 million unique cDNA reads from the same blood draw were analyzed for two donors (one aged 18 to 29 and one aged 80 or older). To avoid experimental bias, donors of different ages were distributed randomly across sequencing lanes. The donors were divided into four age groups: young (average around 16 years), middle-aged (about 40), aged (around 59) and long-lived (about 90).

The study at large found these results: Since profiling was done on bulk unsorted PBMCs, naive and antigen-experienced compartments could not be conclusively compared. Because donor CMV infection status was unknown, age-related changes in expanded clonotypes were potentially confounded. Total diversity estimates from one million sequenced T cells were considered lower bounds and underestimates. Observed TCR beta diversity correlated strongly with the percentage of naive T cells measured by flow cytometry. As age increased, observed TCR beta diversity per million T cells dropped in a roughly linear way, and a significant reduction was already evident by age roughly 36. The long-lived group showed more naive CD4+ T cells, fewer expanded clones and increased TCR diversity than the aged group, suggesting age selection.

Note on this clonotype: No cognate antigen has been identified for it. No base quality values were provided; no much bigger clone lies one nucleotide off.

The 39 donors, aged roughly 6 to 95 years, were systemically healthy Caucasian individuals from Russia. Each donor gave about 9.8 milliliters of peripheral blood, drawn into EDTA-treated Vacutainer tubes. Ficoll-Paque density-gradient centrifugation was used to isolate PBMCs, with at least 6.5 million obtained per sample. Trizol reagent was used to extract total RNA from the PBMCs, yielding at least 5.5 micrograms per sample. For every donor, flow cytometry on a PBMC aliquot measured the percentage of naive CD45RAhigh/CD27high T cells. Library construction relied on 5' RACE. Instrument used: Illumina HiSeq 2500. A second PCR of roughly 7 to 12 cycles was performed with a sample-barcoded 5' primer and a J-beta primer mix. A unique molecular identifier was introduced onto each TCR beta cDNA molecule by a template-switch 5' adaptor carrying 12 random nucleotides. At least 3 million CDR3-containing paired-end reads were obtained from each sample. All of the RNA was converted into first-strand cDNA using the Mint cDNA synthesis kit, with a TRBC-specific oligonucleotide serving as the primer. All cDNA was treated with uracil-DNA glycosylase and then went through a first 18-cycle PCR with the universal primers M1SS and BC2_uni_R. The source study handled its data this way. Normalization of each sample was performed by random selection of 1 million high-quality reads, each carrying a distinct molecular identifier. Reads sharing molecular identifiers were discarded rather than binned into consensus sequences. MiTCR, run with a Q25 quality threshold and the strictest error-elimination algorithm, handled CDR3 identification, clonotype clustering and error correction. Lower-bound total TCR beta diversity was estimated with a nonparametric unseen species model using Euler transformation. TCRdb itself trimmed the public reads at Q25 with fastp, ran MiXCR and retained productive beta chains. Identical CDR3 protein sequences are pooled into one entry, listed with their most common genes and DNA. None of the V and J calls come from the authors' own analysis; TCRdb made them. The sample contains some 1.6 million distinct CDR3 sequences, around 36% of them found a single time. The ten top clones hold around 11% of the sample.

The CDR3 numbers 15 residues from cysteine through phenylalanine. The entry retains the CDR3 DNA only, 45 bases that are in frame from base 1. Germline trimming: 8 bases from V, 8 bases from J; junction bases outside gene matches: 12. The CDR1 and CDR2 encoded by the germline V gene are MDHEN and SYDVKM. Sequenced input: blood. This chain joins TRBV28 to TRBJ2-1, and TRBD2 aligns with 10 junction nucleotides. The sequence was obtained from a woman aged 25-40 years in good health. CDR3 loop: CASSAGGSGRHEQFF. At the DNA level, the sequence is TGTGCCAGCTCCGCGGGGGGTAGCGGGAGGCATGAGCAGTTCTTC.